The present entry profiles one T cell receptor beta chain with its context. These data are taken from a study of blood T cell repertoires in COVID-19. Study background: T cells, B-cell-depleted T cells, or PBMCs provided the cDNA or gDNA that served as material.

V lost 3 bases and J lost 8; bases outside the gene matches: 7. This CDR3 spans 13 amino acids. The germline V gene has CDR1 SGHRS and CDR2 YFSETQ. Measured with immunoSEQ multiplex PCR; TCRdb has only the in-frame clones, and not every one. The data contain 20,000 to 25,000 clones, about 88% of them singletons. The specimen was peripheral blood. V is TRBV5-1 and J is TRBJ1-1; 7 bases map to TRBD1. This sequence was found in a human donor in a cohort sampled during active COVID-19. The donor label of this sample is uncertain. Here the CDR3 DNA reads TGCGCCAGCAGCTCAGGACAGGCGGAGGAAGCTTTCTTT. It encodes CASSSGQAEEAFF.